The entry that follows covers one TCR beta chain sequence. The antigen is undetermined. The sample belongs to a study of cytomegalovirus exposure and HLA in healthy donors. Study-wide background: About 79% of 300 to 450 genotyped donors fell in the Caucasian-associated ancestry cluster.

Primers included in the PCR were 60 Vbeta and 13 Jbeta primers. Libraries were prepared by immunoSEQ multiplex PCR; TCRdb keeps only in-frame clonotypes and omits some of them. The table records 100,000 to 150,000 clones, roughly four fifths of them present only once. The CDR3 runs to 15 residues. The J segment lost 7 bases and the V segment lost 5 bases, leaving 12 bases of the junction unmatched. CDR1 is LNHNV, CDR2 YYDKDF, per germline (reference sequence). Whole-study results and caveats: Immune exposure was documented only through CMV serostatus. Whilst most TCR sequences proved rare, a subset of public TCRs occurred across many donors. Donors were assumed by presence/absence analyses to have roughly uniform sequencing depth.

Sequencing was performed on PBMCs. The chain joins TRBV15 to TRBJ2-3; 7 nucleotides line up with TRBD1. The source is a woman aged 45-65 years in good health and CMV-seropositive. The CDR3 is CATSGLTGPENTQYF. Written as DNA, the CDR3 is TGTGCCACCAGCGGGTTGACAGGGCCGGAGAATACGCAGTATTTT.